Listed here are 29 T cell receptor beta chains from one sample, sequenced in a study of cytomegalovirus exposure and HLA in healthy donors. It was with 60 Vbeta and 13 Jbeta primers that the PCR ran. Some clones are missing from TCRdb's copy, which holds only in-frame ones; the method was immunoSEQ multiplex PCR. The table includes roughly 100,000 clones, around 72% detected once. Sequencing input: PBMCs. The receptors stem from a man aged 35 to 55 in good health and CMV-seronegative.

The chain has TRBV19 and TRBJ2-7; 8 bases are shared with TRBD1. V shed 6 bases, J shed 3 bases, and the junction held 10 bases outside the gene matches. The length of the CDR3 is 15 residues. Germline V gene lookup returns CDR1 LNHDA and CDR2 SQIVND (reference sequence). The CDR3 nucleotides read TGTGCCAGTAGGAACGACAGGGGACTGGGCTACGAGCAGTACTTC. Translated, it gives CASRNDRGLGYEQYF.

This clone was counted a few times. The chain recombines TRBV6-5 with TRBJ1-5; TRBD1 agrees at 7 bases. V gave up 4 bases and J gave up 0 bases; unmatched junction bases: 6. The CDR3 spans 16 residues. The V gene's germline CDR1 is MNHEY and CDR2 SVGAGI. The CDR3 region is CASSSGTVYSNQPQHF. CDR3 nucleotides: TGTGCCAGCAGTTCCGGGACAGTATATAGCAATCAGCCCCAGCATTTT.

The J gene is TRBJ2-5, the V gene TRBV7-9; possible D gene TRBD2, 6 bases. With 5 bases removed from V and 4 bases from J, the gap between germline ends came to 20 bases. CDR1 and CDR2 from the germline V gene are SEHNR and FQNEAQ (reference sequence). The CDR3 extends over 16 amino acids. CDR3 residues: CASSTDRGSKRETQYF. In DNA form, the CDR3 reads TGTGCCAGCAGCACAGACCGGGGGAGCAAAAGAGAGACCCAGTACTTC.

This clone has more than one count but fewer than ten. This chain links TRBV27 with TRBJ1-1, with D possibly TRBD1 on 6 matching bases. Germline CDR1 and CDR2: MNHEY and SMNVEV (reference sequence). The germline V and J ends were trimmed by 6 bases and 4 bases, with 12 bases remaining between them. The CDR3 is made up of 13 amino acids. DNA of the CDR3: TGTGCCAGCAGAATCAGGGGATCCACTGAAGCTTTCTTT. It is translated as CASRIRGSTEAFF.

The rearrangement uses TRBV23-1 and TRBJ2-5, with TRBD2 as a possible D gene (7 bases). TRBV23-1 is an ORF, with its function uncertain. V gave up 8 bases and J gave up 0 bases, with 13 bases separating them. This CDR3 comprises 14 residues. The CDR3 nucleotides are TGCGCCAGCGGACAGACTAGCAACCAAGAGACCCAGTACTTC. Amino acid sequence: CASGQTSNQETQYF.

This clone was observed once. The chain recombines TRBV5-1 with TRBJ2-3, with 10 bases fitting TRBD2. From germline, CDR1 is SGHRS and CDR2 YFSETQ. Trimming at V came to 0 bases and at J to 3 bases, leaving 7 bases not matched to a gene. The CDR3 sequence is 17 residues long. The DNA for the CDR3 is TGCGCCAGCAGCTTGGAGCTAGCGGGGGCCGGTACAGATACGCAGTATTTT. As protein: CASSLELAGAGTDTQYF.

This chain links TRBV29-1 with TRBJ2-7; 12 nucleotides agree with TRBD1. This CDR3 contains 14 residues. Germline assignment: CDR1 SQVTM and CDR2 ANQGSEA. V shed 5 bases and J 2 bases; nucleotides not matched to a gene: 4. This chain's CDR3 is CSVLGDRGPYEQYF. The DNA of the CDR3 is TGCAGCGTTTTGGGGGACAGGGGGCCCTACGAGCAGTACTTC.

The rearrangement links TRBV18 to TRBJ1-1; TRBD1 is a possible D gene (5 bases). Germline V gene data show CDR1 as KGHSH and CDR2 as LQKENI. The CDR3 is 16 amino acids. The V gene lost 0 bases and the J gene lost 3 bases, with 14 bases spanning the gap. The CDR3 loop reads CASSPPGLRTDTEAFF. The CDR3 DNA sequence: TGTGCCAGCTCACCACCGGGACTCCGCACCGACACTGAAGCTTTCTTT.

The chain is built from TRBV2 and TRBJ2-4; D gene ambiguous. V lost 6 bases and J 6 bases, leaving 12 bases between the germline ends. Germline V gives CDR1 SNHLY, CDR2 FYNNEI. The CDR3 consists of 13 residues. CDR3 loop: CASRYEERNIQYF. The CDR3 region has the DNA TGTGCCAGCAGATACGAGGAGAGAAACATTCAGTACTTC.

V gene TRBV2 combines with J gene TRBJ1-2; D remains unclear. CDR3 length: 13 amino acids. Per germline, CDR1 SNHLY and CDR2 FYNNEI. V was pared by 5 bases and J by 8 bases, with 15 bases between. The CDR3 loop is CASSLAPAQGYTF. The CDR3 DNA reads TGTGCCAGCAGTCTAGCCCCTGCCCAGGGCTACACCTTC.

The chain recombines TRBV5-1 with TRBJ2-7; 7 positions agree with TRBD1. The CDR3 has 15 amino acids. Germline CDR1 is SGHRS and CDR2 is YFSETQ. The V and J ends lost 4 bases and 4 bases, in that order; junction bases with no gene match: 11. The CDR3 loop is CASSPDRPARYEQYF. DNA for the CDR3: TGCGCCAGCAGCCCGGACAGGCCGGCGAGATACGAGCAGTACTTC.

The chain couples TRBV28 to TRBJ1-5; D gene unclear. From germline, CDR1 is MDHEN and CDR2 SYDVKM. V was trimmed by 6 bases and J by 9 bases, leaving 18 bases between them. This CDR3 comprises 14 residues. The CDR3 loop reads CASRNLRDFGPQHF. As DNA, the CDR3 is TGTGCCAGCAGAAACCTGCGGGATTTCGGGCCCCAGCATTTT.

The chain uses TRBV2 and TRBJ2-7, with D perhaps matching TRBD1 (6 bases). This CDR3 is 14 amino acids long. V dropped 5 bases and J dropped 5 bases, with 16 bases sitting between them. Germline CDR1 reads SNHLY; CDR2 reads FYNNEI. CDR3 protein: CASSRGRGEDEQYF. The CDR3 coding sequence is TGTGCCAGCAGTCGGGGCAGGGGAGAGGACGAGCAGTACTTC.

The chain joins TRBV29-1 to TRBJ2-5, with D possibly matching TRBD1 (6 bases). CDR1 and CDR2 (germline): SQVTM, ANQGSEA. Trimming stripped 5 bases from V and 3 bases from J, with 13 bases between. This CDR3 comprises 13 residues. Here the CDR3 reads CSVHRDNEETQYF. Written as DNA, the CDR3 is TGCAGCGTTCACCGGGACAACGAAGAGACCCAGTACTTC.

This clone was observed a few times. The chain couples TRBV6-1 to TRBJ2-3, with D uncertain. The germline V gene encodes CDR1 MNHNS and CDR2 SASEGT. This CDR3 region has 18 residues. V was clipped by 1 base and J by 0 bases, with 17 bases between them. CDR3: CASSEDRHSASSTDTQYF. CDR3 DNA sequence: TGTGCCAGCAGTGAAGACCGACACTCGGCTTCTAGCACAGATACGCAGTATTTT.

This clone has only one observation. J is TRBJ2-7 and V is TRBV7-8, with 8 bases identical to TRBD1. The CDR3 length is 15 residues. Germline CDR1 reads SGHVS; CDR2 reads FQNEAQ. V lost 5 bases and J lost 2; bases outside the gene matches: 8. CDR3 protein: CASSPSGTGAYEQYF. For the CDR3, the DNA is TGTGCCAGCAGCCCCTCCGGGACAGGTGCCTACGAGCAGTACTTC. The entire variable domain, with the rest obtained from reference TRBV7-8 and TRBJ2-7, is as follows: GAGVSQSPRYKVAKRGQDVALRCDPISGHVSLFWYQQALGQGPEFLTYFQNEAQLDKSGLPSDRFFAERPEGSVSTLKIQRTQQEDSAVYLCASSPSGTGAYEQYFGPGTRLTVT.

The J gene is TRBJ1-3, the V gene TRBV5-6, with D perhaps matching TRBD1 (6 bases). Looked up from germline, CDR1 is SGHDT and CDR2 is YYEEEE. V was cut by 1 base and J by 7 bases, with 15 bases left in between. This CDR3 is built from 15 residues. The CDR3 loop reads CASSLFEGVWNTIYF. CDR3 nucleotide sequence: TGTGCCAGCAGCTTGTTCGAGGGGGTTTGGAACACCATATATTTT.

V usage is TRBV9 and J usage is TRBJ2-3, with D unclear. The CDR3 has 16 amino acids. Germline V gene data show CDR1 as SGDLS and CDR2 as YYNGEE. V was clipped by 0 bases and J by 4 bases, with 15 bases between them. CDR3 loop: CASSVVPQAPPDTQYF. Here the CDR3 DNA reads TGTGCCAGCAGCGTAGTCCCGCAGGCTCCTCCAGATACGCAGTATTTT. The whole variable domain, remainder taken from reference TRBV9 and TRBJ2-3, is DSGVTQTPKHLITATGQRVTLRCSPRSGDLSVYWYQQSLDQGLQFLIQYYNGEERAKGNILERFSAQQFPDLHSELNLSSLELGDSALYFCASSVVPQAPPDTQYFGPGTRLTVL.

J is TRBJ2-1 and V is TRBV7-9; TRBD2 matches 10 bases. V was pared by 5 bases and J by 7 bases, with 11 bases of the junction left unmatched. From germline, CDR1 is SEHNR and CDR2 FQNEAQ (reference sequence). The CDR3 is 16 amino acids. The CDR3 DNA reads as TGTGCCAGCAGCCTTCCAAGCGGGGGGGCCGGGAATGAGCAGTTCTTC. It translates to CASSLPSGGAGNEQFF.

This clone occurred a few times. This probably arose from a read error, given a far larger clone one base away. This sequence joins TRBV27 and TRBJ1-1, with 10 bases lining up with TRBD1. Germline-derived CDR1 and CDR2 are MNHEY and SMNVEV (reference sequence). This CDR3 is 16 amino acids long. The CDR3 loop reads CASSSPFGQGGTEGFF. The CDR3 nucleotides are TGTGCCAGCAGTTCCCCCTTCGGACAGGGGGGAACTGAAGGTTTCTTT.

This sequence joins TRBV7-8 and TRBJ2-1; 7 nucleotides agree with TRBD1. This CDR3 has 16 residues. CDR1 is SGHVS, CDR2 FQNEAQ, per germline. V shed 5 bases and J 0 bases; nucleotides not matched to a gene: 7. DNA for the CDR3: TGTGCCAGCAGCCCTGGGACAGTAAGCTCCTACAATGAGCAGTTCTTC. This encodes CASSPGTVSSYNEQFF. Complete variable domain (other parts from reference TRBV7-8 and TRBJ2-1): GAGVSQSPRYKVAKRGQDVALRCDPISGHVSLFWYQQALGQGPEFLTYFQNEAQLDKSGLPSDRFFAERPEGSVSTLKIQRTQQEDSAVYLCASSPGTVSSYNEQFFGPGTRLTVL.

The chain employs TRBV29-1 and TRBJ2-3; 8 bases align to TRBD2. This CDR3 has 16 amino acids. The J segment lost 6 bases and the V segment lost 4 bases, leaving 15 bases of the junction unmatched. The V gene's germline CDR1 is SQVTM and CDR2 ANQGSEA. CDR3: CSVATSGGGTWDTQYF. In DNA form, the CDR3 reads TGCAGCGTTGCCACCTCTGGCGGGGGGACATGGGATACGCAGTATTTT.

The chain uses TRBV28 and TRBJ2-7, with D possibly TRBD1 on 6 matching bases. The germline CDR1 and CDR2 sequences are MDHEN and SYDVKM. V lost 7 bases to trimming and J lost 4 bases, with 23 bases between them. The CDR3 is made up of 16 amino acids. DNA for the CDR3: TGTGCCAGCACTGGCCCACGGGACACCCTTTTTTACGAGCAGTACTTC. Protein product: CASTGPRDTLFYEQYF.

The chain recombines TRBV6-1 with TRBJ1-2; D uncertain. The V end was cut by 6 bases, the J end by 0 bases, with 11 bases between. CDR3 size: 14 residues. Per the germline V gene, CDR1 is MNHNS and CDR2 is SASEGT. CDR3 nucleotide sequence: TGTGCCAGCAGCCTCTGGCAGGCTAACTATGGCTACACCTTC. Its translation is CASSLWQANYGYTF.

As for this clone: A junction end diverges from the germline sequence, so it may reflect a read error. The chain employs TRBV29-1 and TRBJ1-2; the match to TRBD1 covers 12 bases. Germline V lookup: CDR1 SQVTM, CDR2 ANQGSEA. The CDR3 covers 14 residues. This chain's CDR3 is CSVEKGGTGGGCTF. Written as DNA, the CDR3 is TGCAGCGTTGAAAAGGGTGGGACAGGGGGCGGCTGCACCTTC.

The rearrangement links TRBV6-5 to TRBJ2-5; a weak D match, TRBD2 (6 bases). The J call is uncertain, as TRBJ2-7 better fits the DNA end. This CDR3 is 14 amino acids long. From germline, CDR1 is MNHEY and CDR2 SVGAGI. The CDR3 region is CAPKGQGGFHEQYF. DNA of the CDR3: TGTGCCCCCAAGGGGCAGGGAGGATTCCACGAGCAGTACTTC.

The gene calls are TRBV5-1 and TRBJ2-2; D possibly corresponds to TRBD1 (6 bases). Germline assignment: CDR1 SGHRS and CDR2 YFSETQ. V was pared by 3 bases and J by 5 bases, with 14 bases between. This CDR3 comprises 15 residues. CDR3 residues: CASSWGTKETGELFF. The CDR3 DNA is TGCGCCAGCAGCTGGGGGACAAAGGAGACCGGGGAGCTGTTTTTT.

Of note for this clone: Mismatch with germline at one junction end may stem from a read error. The V call is TRBV9, the J call TRBJ1-2; D not resolved. The CDR3 length is 8 residues. CDR1 is SGDLS, CDR2 YYNGEE, per germline. The CDR3 region is CASSPYSF. As DNA, the CDR3 is TGTGCCAGCAGCCCATACAGCTTC.

V usage is TRBV4-1 and J usage is TRBJ2-2, with 11 bases matching TRBD2. V gave up 2 bases and J gave up 4 bases; unmatched junction bases: 6. The CDR3 covers 17 residues. The germline CDR1 and CDR2 sequences are MGHRA and YSYEKL. Written as DNA, the CDR3 is TGCGCCAGCAGCCAACGTTCGGGACTAGCGGTCACCGGGGAGCTGTTTTTT. This sequence encodes CASSQRSGLAVTGELFF.